The present entry profiles one T cell receptor (beta chain) with its context. Its target is unknown. This record comes from a study of CD8 T cells in ankylosing spondylitis. The CDR3 spans 13 residues. The V and J ends lost 9 bases and 3 bases respectively, with 15 bases between them. The germline CDR1 and CDR2 sequences are LGHNA and YNFKEQ. Study-level points and caveats: As reported, disease-linked clones showed significant enrichment in matched ankylosing spondylitis synovial fluid.

Each CDR3 protein is one row after TCRdb ran MiXCR on the 5' RACE reads. The sample consists of some 130,000 distinct CDR3 sequences, roughly a tenth of them appearing once. Sequencing used blood, either unsorted or a sorted T cell fraction (not recorded which). The clonotype comes from a male donor with ankylosing spondylitis or in good health (not recorded which). This rearrangement joins TRBV4-2 to TRBJ2-7, with D hard to call. CDR3 sequence: CARSAGLLYEQYF. DNA of the CDR3: TGTGCCAGGAGCGCCGGGCTCCTCTACGAGCAGTACTTC.